This record concerns one T cell receptor beta chain sequence. Its antigen is unknown. The data derive from a study of shared clonotypes between healthy human individuals. General observations from the study: A generally larger estimated richness was seen in naive subsets than in memory subsets.

Assay execution proceeded at the deep level. Sequenced by immunoSEQ multiplex PCR; TCRdb stores in-frame clones only, minus some. The table has roughly 700,000 clones, less than 85% seen once. CDR1 SEHNR and CDR2 FQNEAQ come from the germline V gene (reference sequence). Trimming took 2 bases from V and 10 from J, leaving 17 bases between them. This CDR3 is 14 amino acids long. This receptor was identified in a woman aged 30 to 39 in good health. Sequenced sample: memory CD4+ T cells sorted from blood. The subset was: CD45RA-negative fraction. The V and J genes are TRBV7-9 and TRBJ1-1; no clear D. The CDR3 DNA follows: TGTGCCAGCAGCTTACAGGCACCAGTTGGTGGAGCTTTCTTT. Its protein product is CASSLQAPVGGAFF.